These T cell receptor beta chains were read from a single sample in a study of T cell responses to AZD1222 COVID-19 vaccine. Clones were sequenced by immunoSEQ multiplex PCR, and TCRdb holds only the in-frame ones, with some missing. This sample carries about 150,000 clones, less than 95% of them seen once, and the ten largest clones take 1.3%. This material consisted of peripheral blood, taken on day 0 of AZD1222 vaccination. These receptors all come from an adult in good health. Each CDR3 is given with its conserved first and last residue. The order of the fields is V gene, clone size, J gene, D gene, CDR3 protein, CDR3 DNA. The D gene is left open where the match is weak. Clone size, where shown, is once, few, many, or a class for clones that have expanded.

>TRBV10-3|NA|TRBJ2-2|TRBD1
CAITRDSNTGELFF
TGTGCCATCACCCGGGACAGCAACACCGGGGAGCTGTTTTTT
>TRBV7-7|NA|TRBJ2-1|TRBD1
CASSPGTGSFVEQFF
TGTGCCAGCAGCCCCGGGACAGGGTCGTTTGTTGAGCAGTTCTTC
>TRBV6-5|NA|TRBJ2-1|TRBD2
CASTTSLLAGDEQFF
TGTGCCAGCACCACCTCCCTGCTAGCGGGAGATGAGCAGTTCTTC
>TRBV25-1|NA|TRBJ1-6|TRBD1
CASSGQGNNSPLHF
TGTGCCAGCAGTGGACAGGGAAATAATTCACCCCTCCACTTT
>TRBV28|NA|TRBJ1-4|TRBD1
CASRPTGLDEKLFF
TGTGCCAGCAGGCCGACAGGGTTGGATGAAAAACTGTTTTTT
>TRBV3-1/TRBV3-2|NA|TRBJ1-1|TRBD1
CASSLDRVNTEAFF
TGTGCCAGCAGCCTAGACAGGGTGAACACTGAAGCTTTCTTT
>TRBV19|NA|TRBJ1-5|NA
CASSIPTQPQHF
TGTGCCAGTAGTATCCCCACCCAGCCCCAGCATTTT
>TRBV7-9|NA|TRBJ1-2|NA
CASSQTNYGYTF
TGTGCCAGCAGCCAGACGAACTATGGCTACACCTTC
>TRBV6-5|NA|TRBJ1-4|TRBD1
CASSYRDRGTNEKLFF
TGTGCCAGCAGTTACCGGGACAGGGGAACTAATGAAAAACTGTTTTTT
>TRBV29-1|NA|TRBJ1-1|TRBD1
CSARQGTPEAFF
TGCAGCGCCCGACAGGGAACCCCTGAAGCTTTCTTT
>TRBV30|NA|TRBJ1-1|NA
CAWSVRGGITEAFF
TGTGCCTGGAGTGTACGAGGGGGGATCACTGAAGCTTTCTTT
>TRBV28|NA|TRBJ1-2|TRBD1
CASSPTDRGGGYTF
TGTGCCAGCAGTCCAACAGACAGGGGTGGCGGCTACACCTTC
>TRBV7-9|NA|TRBJ2-1|TRBD2
CASSNTGTSGRWTYNEQFF
TGTGCCAGCAGCAACACCGGGACTAGCGGGAGATGGACCTACAATGAGCAGTTCTTC
>TRBV28|NA|TRBJ1-1|NA
CASRFDKLRNTEAFF
TGTGCCAGCAGGTTCGACAAGCTCCGAAACACTGAAGCTTTCTTT
>TRBV15|once|TRBJ2-1|TRBD2
CATSTGLALSNEQFF
TGTGCCACCAGCACGGGACTAGCCCTGAGCAATGAGCAGTTCTTC
>TRBV7-2|once|TRBJ1-5|TRBD1
CASSLVGTGVQPQHF
TGTGCCAGCAGCTTAGTGGGCACAGGGGTTCAGCCCCAGCATTTT
>TRBV7-6|NA|TRBJ1-6|NA
CASSLSSPGVLSPLHF
TGTGCCAGCAGCTTATCATCCCCAGGGGTTTTATCACCCCTCCACTTT
>TRBV7-2|NA|TRBJ1-1|NA
CASSFPLGLLNTEAFF
TGTGCCAGCAGCTTCCCCCTGGGCCTACTGAACACTGAAGCTTTCTTT
>TRBV28|NA|TRBJ2-1|TRBD1
CASSDRDRATYNEQFF
TGTGCCAGCAGTGACCGGGACAGGGCCACCTACAATGAGCAGTTCTTC
>TRBV9|NA|TRBJ1-1|NA
CASSALGGLGTEAFF
TGTGCCAGCAGCGCCCTCGGAGGGCTCGGCACTGAAGCTTTCTTT
>TRBV5-1|NA|TRBJ1-1|NA
CASSLEPTLNTEAFF
TGCGCCAGCAGCTTGGAACCCACCTTGAACACTGAAGCTTTCTTT
>TRBV19|NA|TRBJ1-1|NA
CASSTGTGNTEAFF
TGTGCCAGTAGTACAGGCACCGGGAACACTGAAGCTTTCTTT
>TRBV21-1|NA|TRBJ1-3|NA
CASSKTDVTVQISGNTIYF
TGTGCCAGCAGCAAAACGGATGTAACAGTGCAAATCTCTGGAAACACCATATATTTT
>TRBV19|NA|TRBJ2-3|TRBD1
CASSIRQGASTDTQYF
TGTGCCAGTAGTATAAGGCAGGGGGCTAGCACAGATACGCAGTATTTT
>TRBV3-1/TRBV3-2|NA|TRBJ1-3|NA
CASSRSHGSSGNTIYF
TGTGCCAGCAGCCGTTCTCACGGCAGCTCTGGAAACACCATATATTTT
>TRBV7-2|NA|TRBJ1-2|NA
CASSEGSNYGYTF
TGTGCCAGCAGCGAGGGATCTAACTATGGCTACACCTTC